This is a list of T cell receptor beta chains from one sample in a study of CD8+ T cells in alopecia areata. Generated by immunoSEQ multiplex PCR, the TCRdb table keeps only in-frame clones and is missing some. The profile shows 170,000 or so clones, about 53% of them singletons. The sample here was CD8+ T cells sorted from blood, taken at week 24, from a patient treated with tofacitinib. All receptors derive from a human donor with alopecia areata. CDR3s include the opening cysteine and the closing phenylalanine or tryptophan. The order of the fields is J gene, D gene, V gene, clone size, CDR3 protein, CDR3 DNA. D genes are given only for firm matches. Size values are once, few and many counts, or a class for expanded clones, and some rows have none.

j_call: TRBJ1-5; d_call: -; v_call: TRBV15; clone_size: -; cdr3_aa: CATSQGLTTNQPQHF; cdr3_nt: TGTGCCACCAGTCAGGGGCTAACGACCAATCAGCCCCAGCATTTT
j_call: TRBJ2-7; d_call: -; v_call: TRBV29-1; clone_size: -; cdr3_aa: CSVRTRGSEQYF; cdr3_nt: TGCAGCGTCCGAACAAGGGGCAGCGAGCAGTACTTC
j_call: TRBJ2-3; d_call: -; v_call: TRBV6-6; clone_size: -; cdr3_aa: CASSYGKGDTQYF; cdr3_nt: TGTGCCAGCAGTTACGGGAAAGGAGATACGCAGTATTTT
j_call: TRBJ2-5; d_call: -; v_call: TRBV25-1; clone_size: -; cdr3_aa: CASSEGLEGNQETQYF; cdr3_nt: TGTGCCAGCAGTGAAGGGTTAGAGGGGAACCAAGAGACCCAGTACTTC
j_call: TRBJ2-2; d_call: -; v_call: TRBV14; clone_size: -; cdr3_aa: CASSQGFSAGELFF; cdr3_nt: TGTGCCAGCAGCCAAGGATTTAGCGCCGGGGAGCTGTTTTTT
j_call: TRBJ1-2; d_call: -; v_call: TRBV29-1; clone_size: -; cdr3_aa: CSVYNGGGHGYTF; cdr3_nt: TGCAGCGTCTACAACGGGGGAGGCCATGGCTACACCTTC
j_call: TRBJ1-1; d_call: -; v_call: TRBV6-5; clone_size: -; cdr3_aa: CAVKEVAEAFF; cdr3_nt: TGTGCCGTGAAAGAGGTCGCTGAAGCTTTCTTT
j_call: TRBJ1-4; d_call: -; v_call: TRBV2; clone_size: -; cdr3_aa: CASSDPVTATNEKLFF; cdr3_nt: TGTGCCAGCAGCGATCCCGTGACTGCAACTAATGAAAAACTGTTTTTT
j_call: TRBJ1-6; d_call: -; v_call: TRBV5-6; clone_size: -; cdr3_aa: CASSSGLVSRDSPLHF; cdr3_nt: TGTGCCAGCAGCTCAGGACTTGTCTCTCGGGATTCACCCCTCCACTTT
j_call: TRBJ2-7; d_call: -; v_call: TRBV5-6; clone_size: -; cdr3_aa: CASSLTPSEQYF; cdr3_nt: TGTGCCAGCAGCTTGACCCCTAGCGAGCAGTACTTC
j_call: TRBJ2-7; d_call: TRBD1; v_call: TRBV5-1; clone_size: -; cdr3_aa: CASSAAPGQKNYEQYF; cdr3_nt: TGCGCCAGCAGCGCAGCTCCGGGACAGAAAAACTACGAGCAGTACTTC
j_call: TRBJ1-2; d_call: -; v_call: TRBV14; clone_size: -; cdr3_aa: CASSQDGDSGGYGYTF; cdr3_nt: TGTGCCAGCAGCCAAGATGGGGACTCGGGTGGCTATGGCTACACCTTC
j_call: TRBJ2-6; d_call: -; v_call: TRBV30; clone_size: -; cdr3_aa: CASDGSDPSGANVLTF; cdr3_nt: TGTGCCTCCGATGGATCGGACCCCTCTGGGGCCAACGTCCTGACTTTC
j_call: TRBJ2-7; d_call: -; v_call: TRBV5-1; clone_size: few; cdr3_aa: CASSLATGTYEQYF; cdr3_nt: TGCGCCAGCAGCTTGGCTACAGGGACCTACGAGCAGTACTTC
j_call: TRBJ2-7; d_call: -; v_call: TRBV9; clone_size: few; cdr3_aa: CASSVGSGSYEQYF; cdr3_nt: TGTGCCAGCAGCGTAGGATCCGGTTCCTACGAGCAGTACTTC
j_call: TRBJ1-5; d_call: -; v_call: TRBV29-1; clone_size: -; cdr3_aa: CSVTETGLRQPQHF; cdr3_nt: TGCAGCGTGACAGAGACAGGCCTCCGTCAGCCCCAGCATTTT
j_call: TRBJ1-6; d_call: TRBD1; v_call: TRBV6-1; clone_size: -; cdr3_aa: CASSTGTVNNSPLHF; cdr3_nt: TGTGCCAGCAGTACTGGGACAGTTAATAATTCACCCCTCCACTTT
j_call: TRBJ1-6; d_call: TRBD1; v_call: TRBV6-6; clone_size: few; cdr3_aa: CASSVTGAEDSPLHF; cdr3_nt: TGTGCCAGCAGTGTAACAGGGGCAGAGGATTCACCCCTCCACTTT
j_call: TRBJ2-7; d_call: -; v_call: TRBV11-2; clone_size: -; cdr3_aa: CASSPGYEQYF; cdr3_nt: TGTGCCAGCAGCCCCGGATACGAGCAGTACTTC
j_call: TRBJ1-1; d_call: -; v_call: TRBV7-8; clone_size: -; cdr3_aa: CASSLYIDSEAFF; cdr3_nt: TGTGCCAGCAGCTTATATATCGACTCTGAAGCTTTCTTT
j_call: TRBJ2-5; d_call: -; v_call: TRBV20-1; clone_size: -; cdr3_aa: CSARREETQYF; cdr3_nt: TGCAGTGCTAGAAGGGAAGAGACCCAGTACTTC
j_call: TRBJ2-3; d_call: -; v_call: TRBV30; clone_size: -; cdr3_aa: CAWSHRADTQYF; cdr3_nt: TGTGCCTGGAGTCATAGGGCAGATACGCAGTATTTT
j_call: TRBJ2-1; d_call: -; v_call: TRBV7-6; clone_size: few; cdr3_aa: CATSLSGRNEQFF; cdr3_nt: TGTGCCACCAGCCTTTCGGGACGGAATGAGCAGTTCTTC
j_call: TRBJ2-4; d_call: -; v_call: TRBV7-6; clone_size: once; cdr3_aa: CASSPGATLAKNIQYF; cdr3_nt: TGTGCCAGCAGCCCGGGGGCAACCCTAGCCAAAAACATTCAGTACTTC
j_call: TRBJ2-7; d_call: TRBD1; v_call: TRBV2; clone_size: -; cdr3_aa: CASSEMRQGAWEQYF; cdr3_nt: TGTGCCAGCAGTGAGATGAGACAGGGGGCGTGGGAGCAGTACTTC
j_call: TRBJ1-2; d_call: -; v_call: TRBV19; clone_size: -; cdr3_aa: CASSEGGVLNYGYTF; cdr3_nt: TGTGCCAGTAGTGAGGGGGGCGTCTTGAACTATGGCTACACCTTC
j_call: TRBJ1-2; d_call: -; v_call: TRBV29-1; clone_size: few; cdr3_aa: CSARGETNYGYTF; cdr3_nt: TGCAGCGCCCGGGGGGAAACTAACTATGGCTACACCTTC
j_call: TRBJ2-1; d_call: TRBD2; v_call: TRBV30; clone_size: -; cdr3_aa: CAWSVLAGGNEQFF; cdr3_nt: TGTGCCTGGAGTGTCTTAGCGGGAGGGAATGAGCAGTTCTTC